The 6 T cell receptor beta chains given below trace back to one sample, sequenced in a study of cytomegalovirus exposure and HLA in healthy donors. 60 Vbeta and 13 Jbeta primers were used in PCR. Clones were read by immunoSEQ multiplex PCR, and TCRdb kept only the in-frame ones, dropping some. This table has 89,000 or so clones, around 75% appearing once. Sequencing used PBMCs. The receptors come from a man aged 18-30 years in good health and CMV-seropositive.

Concerning this clone itself: As the CDR3 is not closed by the conserved phenylalanine or tryptophan, this likely results from a read error. The chain couples TRBV30 to TRBJ1-2; D is unresolved. Trimming cost V 1 base and J 4 bases, with 7 bases left between them. The germline V gene encodes CDR1 GTSNPN and CDR2 SVGIG (reference sequence). The CDR3 contains 12 residues. The CDR3 reads CAWSGLSYGYTV. The CDR3 DNA is TGTGCCTGGAGTGGACTCAGCTATGGCTACACCGTC.

The J gene is TRBJ2-1, the V gene TRBV7-9; 14 bases fit TRBD2. The CDR3 spans 16 residues. The germline CDR1 and CDR2 sequences are SEHNR and FQNEAQ (reference sequence). V lost 5 bases to trimming and J lost 10 bases; unmatched junction nucleotides: 10. CDR3 sequence: CASSASGTSGGKEQFF. CDR3 DNA sequence: TGTGCCAGCAGCGCCTCCGGGACTAGCGGGGGAAAGGAGCAGTTCTTC.

This chain uses TRBV11-2 with TRBJ2-2; 9 bases fit TRBD1. The CDR3 sequence is 17 residues long. The germline gives CDR1 SGHAT, CDR2 FQNNGV. V lost 7 bases, J lost 4 bases, and 13 bases stayed unmatched. The CDR3 sequence is CASNLATGQGLTGELFF. CDR3 nucleotides: TGTGCCAGCAACCTCGCGACGGGACAGGGCCTCACCGGGGAGCTGTTTTTT.

The rearrangement uses TRBV4-2 and TRBJ1-5; 7 positions agree with TRBD1. Germline loops: CDR1 LGHNA, CDR2 YNFKEQ. This CDR3 is 15 amino acids long. With V trimmed by 5 bases and J by 2 bases, 6 bases remained unmatched. Here the CDR3 DNA reads TGTGCCAGCAGCGTCAATACAGGGGGCAATCAGCCCCAGCATTTT. Its translation is CASSVNTGGNQPQHF.

J is TRBJ1-1 and V is TRBV30; 7 bases line up with TRBD1. Germline CDR1 and CDR2: GTSNPN and SVGIG (reference sequence). Trimming at V came to 0 bases and at J to 5 bases, leaving 6 bases not matched to a gene. The CDR3 covers 14 residues. The CDR3 DNA is TGTGCCTGGAGTGTGGAGACAGGGCGGACTGAAGCTTTCTTT. It encodes CAWSVETGRTEAFF.

The CDR3, as DNA: TGTGCCAGCAATGGAAACAGGGGTTTGGGAGGAAACACCATATATTTT. Its protein is CASNGNRGLGGNTIYF. This chain uses TRBV2 with TRBJ1-3, with 7 bases identical to TRBD1. V shed 7 bases, J shed 4 bases, and the junction held 13 bases outside the gene matches. The V gene's germline CDR1 is SNHLY and CDR2 FYNNEI. This CDR3 contains 16 residues.